These 28 T cell receptor beta chains share one sample of origin, sequenced in a study of beta chain features in type 1 diabetes. Sequencing targeted expressed TCRB transcripts, as all isolated RNA had been reverse transcribed. Produced via immunoSEQ multiplex PCR; TCRdb's table is partial and in-frame only. The sample shows around 190,000 clones, approximately 13% of them seen only once. The sample taken for sequencing was central memory CD4+ T cells from blood. These receptor sequences come from a woman aged 18-35 years in good health.

This clone was detected a few times. The rearrangement links TRBV7-8 to TRBJ2-3, with a possible D match to TRBD2 (6 bases). This CDR3 spans 15 amino acids. Trimming took 1 base from V and 2 from J, leaving 10 bases between them. Germline CDR1 SGHVS, CDR2 FQNEAQ. CDR3 loop: CASSLVPSVTDTQYF. The CDR3 bases are TGTGCCAGCAGCTTAGTTCCTAGCGTCACAGATACGCAGTATTTT.

This rearrangement joins TRBV11-2 to TRBJ2-1; 10 positions agree with TRBD1. The length of the CDR3 is 16 residues. The germline V gene encodes CDR1 SGHAT and CDR2 FQNNGV. After removal of 4 bases from V and 5 bases from J, the junction contained 8 bases not matched to a gene. For the CDR3, the DNA is TGTGCCAGCAGCTCTAGGGCCGGGACAGGGGACAATGAGCAGTTCTTC. It codes for CASSSRAGTGDNEQFF.

Only a few counts were recorded for this clone. The J gene is TRBJ1-3, the V gene TRBV6-6; D ambiguous. CDR1 and CDR2 from the germline V gene are MNHNY and SVGAGI (reference sequence). V was pared by 5 bases and J by 0 bases, with 11 bases between. The CDR3 runs 15 residues. In DNA form, the CDR3 reads TGTGCCAGCAGTGCTCAAGCTGCCTCTGGAAACACCATATATTTT. It yields the protein CASSAQAASGNTIYF.

In this sample, this clone turned up a few times. This chain joins TRBV9 and TRBJ2-1, with 7 bases fitting TRBD2. There are 14 residues in the CDR3. Unmatched junction bases numbered 10, after V lost 1 base and J lost 12 bases. Germline CDR1 and CDR2: SGDLS and YYNGEE. The CDR3 sequence is CASSVKGRGEVQFF. The CDR3 region has the DNA TGTGCCAGCAGCGTAAAGGGTCGGGGGGAGGTGCAGTTCTTC.

This clone was seen a few times. The junction differs from germline at one of its ends, possibly a read error. The chain links TRBV28 to TRBJ2-1; the match to TRBD2 covers 7 bases. The CDR3 has 13 amino acids. The V gene's germline CDR1 is MDHEN and CDR2 SYDVKM. The CDR3 sequence: CASSFRAGLFGVF. CDR3 in DNA: TGTGCCAGCAGCTTTCGAGCGGGGTTATTTGGCGTCTTC.

V usage is TRBV5-1 and J usage is TRBJ2-7, with D tentatively TRBD2 (6 bases). V was clipped by 2 bases and J by 2 bases, with 14 bases between them. The CDR3 covers 15 residues. The germline CDR1 and CDR2 sequences are SGHRS and YFSETQ. CDR3 nucleotide sequence: TGCGCCAGCAGCTTTCAGGGAGGACCCCCCTACGAGCAGTACTTC. Its translation is CASSFQGGPPYEQYF. Together with reference TRBV5-1 and TRBJ2-7, the CDR3 gives the full variable domain: KAGVTQTPRYLIKTRGQQVTLSCSPISGHRSVSWYQQTPGQGLQFLFEYFSETQRNKGNFPGRFSGRQFSNSRSEMNVSTLELGDSALYLCASSFQGGPPYEQYFGPGTRLTVT.

A note on this clone: The same CDR3 also results from other DNA sequences found in this sample. The V gene is TRBV5-1, the J gene TRBJ2-5; 8 nucleotides match TRBD1. This CDR3 region has 14 residues. Unmatched junction bases numbered 4, after V lost 4 bases and J lost 2 bases. In germline, CDR1 is SGHRS, CDR2 YFSETQ. In DNA, the CDR3 is TGCGCCAGCAGCCCGGACAGGGTTCAAGAGACCCAGTACTTC. Translated: CASSPDRVQETQYF.

This clone has just a few counts. The gene calls are TRBV7-2 and TRBJ1-5; no clear D. The length of the CDR3 is 15 residues. Germline CDR1 SGHTA, CDR2 FQGNSA. The germline V and J ends were trimmed by 1 base and 1 base, with 8 bases remaining between them. This chain's CDR3 is CASSLGVRSNQPQHF. Written as DNA, the CDR3 is TGTGCCAGCAGCTTAGGGGTGAGGAGCAATCAGCCCCAGCATTTT.

The chain is built from TRBV19 and TRBJ2-5, with 12 bases lining up with TRBD2. CDR3 length equals 15 residues. J was trimmed by 3 bases and V by 5 bases; bases with no gene match: 4. Germline-derived CDR1 and CDR2 are LNHDA and SQIVND (reference sequence). CDR3 sequence (DNA): TGTGCCAGTAGTCCCTGGACTAGCGGGGAAGAGACCCAGTACTTC. Its translation: CASSPWTSGEETQYF.

The rearrangement joins TRBV30 to TRBJ1-1; D not certain. CDR3 length: 14 amino acids. From germline, CDR1 is GTSNPN and CDR2 SVGIG (reference sequence). V lost 4 bases, J lost 4 bases, and 16 bases lay in between. This chain's CDR3 is CAWTGSGYGTEAFF. The CDR3 bases are TGTGCCTGGACCGGGTCGGGGTACGGCACTGAAGCTTTCTTT.

The chain recombines TRBV6-1 with TRBJ2-1; possible D gene TRBD1, 5 bases. V shed 7 bases and J shed 2 bases, with 12 bases lying between them. CDR1 and CDR2 (germline): MNHNS, SASEGT. The CDR3 is 14 residues long. CDR3 nucleotide sequence: TGTGCCAGCATACGACAGACCACCTACAATGAGCAGTTCTTC. Protein sequence: CASIRQTTYNEQFF.

This clone was counted between two and nine times. This chain links TRBV2 with TRBJ2-1; D remains unclear. V was cut by 4 bases and J by 0 bases, with 10 bases left in between. The CDR3 runs to 15 residues. Per the germline V gene, CDR1 is SNHLY and CDR2 is FYNNEI. The chain's CDR3 is CASSGSASSYNEQFF. CDR3 coding DNA: TGTGCCAGCAGTGGGTCGGCTAGCTCCTACAATGAGCAGTTCTTC.

V gene TRBV30 combines with J gene TRBJ1-2; D ambiguous. CDR3 length: 12 amino acids. Trimming cost V 3 bases and J 5 bases, with 10 bases left between them. In germline, CDR1 is GTSNPN, CDR2 SVGIG (reference sequence). The CDR3 here is CAWRLGGYGYTF. The CDR3 nucleotides are TGTGCCTGGAGGTTGGGCGGGTATGGCTACACCTTC. Supplemented by reference TRBV30 and TRBJ1-2, the full variable domain reads SQTIHQWPATLVQPVGSPLSLECTVEGTSNPNLYWYRQAAGRGLQLLFYSVGIGQISSEVPQNLSASRPQDRQFILSSKKLLLSDSGFYLCAWRLGGYGYTFGSGTRLTVV.

A few counts support this clone. The chain employs TRBV6-5 and TRBJ2-7; D possibly corresponds to TRBD1 (6 bases). This CDR3 has 15 residues. Germline CDR1 is MNHEY and CDR2 is SVGAGI. Trimming took off 0 bases at V and 6 bases at J, with 15 bases between the two ends. The CDR3, as DNA: TGTGCCAGCAGTTACTCGTGGGACACTCCCGGCGAGCAGTACTTC. Translated, it gives CASSYSWDTPGEQYF.

This clone turned up a few times. This chain uses TRBV5-1 with TRBJ1-1; D is unclear. V shed 0 bases and J shed 4 bases, with 16 bases lying between them. From germline, CDR1 is SGHRS and CDR2 YFSETQ. The CDR3 runs to 16 residues. The CDR3 coding sequence is TGCGCCAGCAGCTTGGCATCGGCCCAGGTCGGCACTGAAGCTTTCTTT. Translated: CASSLASAQVGTEAFF.

This clone was counted at least ten times. The chain joins TRBV30 to TRBJ1-5, with D maybe TRBD1 (5 bases). CDR1 is GTSNPN, CDR2 SVGIG, per germline (reference sequence). The CDR3 is 13 amino acids. V was shortened by 2 bases and J by 7 bases, with 12 bases between the two germline ends. The CDR3 protein is CAWSIGHRQPQHF. Written as DNA, the CDR3 is TGTGCCTGGAGTATAGGACATCGACAGCCCCAGCATTTT.

This clone was seen only a few times. The gene calls are TRBV20-1 and TRBJ2-1, with D maybe TRBD2 (6 bases). Between the trimmed V and J ends, which lost 3 bases and 10 bases, there was a span of 10 bases. CDR3 length equals 11 residues. CDR1 is DFQATT and CDR2 is SNEGSKA in the germline V gene (reference sequence). The CDR3 protein is CSASHLAEQFF. CDR3 in DNA: TGCAGTGCTAGCCACCTAGCGGAGCAGTTCTTC.

This rearrangement joins TRBV27 to TRBJ1-2; 9 positions agree with TRBD1. CDR1 is MNHEY and CDR2 is SMNVEV in the germline V gene (reference sequence). After removal of 8 bases from V and 2 bases from J, the junction contained 6 bases not matched to a gene. CDR3 length: 14 residues. The CDR3 DNA follows: TGTGCCAGCCGGGGACAGGGTCCCAACTATGGCTACACCTTC. It specifies CASRGQGPNYGYTF.

The chain is built from TRBV23-1 and TRBJ1-5; the D gene is possibly TRBD1 (5 bases). TRBV23-1 is treated as an ORF (open reading frame) with a function not yet certain. V lost 3 bases to trimming and J lost 0 bases, with 12 bases between them. This CDR3 contains 16 residues. Written as DNA, the CDR3 is TGCGCCAGCAGTCACGGACATACCTTTAGCAATCAGCCCCAGCATTTT. Its protein product is CASSHGHTFSNQPQHF.

J is TRBJ2-5 and V is TRBV7-3, with D perhaps TRBD2 (5 bases). The CDR3 is made up of 15 amino acids. Germline V gene data show CDR1 as SGHTA and CDR2 as FQGTGA. The V end was cut by 7 bases, the J end by 2 bases, with 17 bases between. This CDR3 reads CASTFNPGKQETQYF. CDR3 bases: TGTGCCAGCACGTTTAATCCGGGGAAACAAGAGACCCAGTACTTC.

The chain has TRBV4-2 and TRBJ1-2, with D uncertain. Germline loops: CDR1 LGHNA, CDR2 YNFKEQ. CDR3 length: 14 amino acids. V dropped 0 bases and J dropped 0 bases, with 5 bases sitting between them. CDR3 region: CASSQDRTNYGYTF. The CDR3 nucleotides are TGTGCCAGCAGCCAAGACAGGACTAACTATGGCTACACCTTC.

The V gene is TRBV2, the J gene TRBJ2-5; tentatively, D is TRBD1 (6 bases). V was trimmed by 0 bases and J by 2 bases, leaving 10 bases between them. Germline V gives CDR1 SNHLY, CDR2 FYNNEI. CDR3 length: 15 residues. The CDR3 is CASSEAGHLQETQYF. CDR3 DNA: TGTGCCAGCAGTGAAGCGGGACACCTTCAAGAGACCCAGTACTTC.

In its sample, this clone was seen a few times. V is TRBV5-5 and J is TRBJ1-1, with 7 bases fitting TRBD1. The germline CDR1 and CDR2 sequences are SGHKS and YYEKEE (reference sequence). V was clipped by 2 bases and J by 6 bases; unmatched bases: 7. The CDR3 consists of 14 residues. CDR3 region: CASSFRGASSEAFF. In DNA form, the CDR3 reads TGTGCCAGCAGCTTCAGGGGGGCCTCATCTGAAGCTTTCTTT.

The CDR3: CASSFRELSYNEQFF. The CDR3 bases are TGCGCCAGCAGCTTTCGGGAGTTGAGCTACAATGAGCAGTTCTTC. This chain joins TRBV5-1 and TRBJ2-1; a possible D gene is TRBD2 (6 bases). This CDR3 is 15 amino acids long. Germline V gives CDR1 SGHRS, CDR2 YFSETQ. V was clipped by 2 bases and J by 3 bases, with 12 bases between them. Looking up the rest from reference TRBV5-1 and TRBJ2-1 gives the full variable domain: KAGVTQTPRYLIKTRGQQVTLSCSPISGHRSVSWYQQTPGQGLQFLFEYFSETQRNKGNFPGRFSGRQFSNSRSEMNVSTLELGDSALYLCASSFRELSYNEQFFGPGTRLTVL.

CDR3 protein: CASRSAGFAGELFF. The CDR3 nucleotides are TGTGCCAGCAGGTCAGCGGGTTTTGCCGGGGAGCTGTTTTTT. V and J are TRBV27 and TRBJ2-2; a possible D gene is TRBD2 (6 bases). The germline V gene encodes CDR1 MNHEY and CDR2 SMNVEV (reference sequence). V was pared by 6 bases and J by 6 bases, with 14 bases between. This CDR3 is built from 14 residues.

The table lists this clone with a few counts. The chain couples TRBV7-3 to TRBJ2-5; 7 nucleotides align to TRBD1. Germline V gene lookup returns CDR1 SGHTA and CDR2 FQGTGA. The length of the CDR3 is 12 residues. V was clipped by 5 bases and J by 9 bases; unmatched bases: 6. The CDR3 region has the DNA TGTGCCAGCAGCGGCCCCACAGGGGCCCAGTACTTC. Translating it yields CASSGPTGAQYF.

This clone was seen only a few times. The CDR3 sequence is CASSLTGDGAFF. In DNA form, the CDR3 reads TGTGCCAGCAGCTTGACAGGGGATGGGGCTTTCTTT. The chain recombines TRBV2 with TRBJ1-1; TRBD1 matches 8 bases. Looked up from germline, CDR1 is SNHLY and CDR2 is FYNNEI. The CDR3 is 12 residues long. V gave up 6 bases and J gave up 11 bases; unmatched junction bases: 8.

V and J are TRBV27 and TRBJ2-7; possibly TRBD2 for D (5 bases). The CDR3 extends over 14 amino acids. Trimming took off 8 bases at V and 4 bases at J, with 18 bases between the two ends. The germline V gene has CDR1 MNHEY and CDR2 SMNVEV (reference sequence). CDR3 nucleotides: TGTGCCAGCGGTAAAACGGGGATGGGGTACGAGCAGTACTTC. Translation gives CASGKTGMGYEQYF.